A selection of T cell receptor beta chains follows, all from one sample in a study of T cells in Graves' hyperthyroidism and ophthalmopathy. TCRdb reanalysed the multiplex PCR reads using MiXCR and keeps one entry per CDR3 protein. The table lists a few hundred thousand distinct CDR3 sequences, roughly 25% of them singletons. Input material: blood. These TCRs come from a man aged 50-60 years with Graves' hyperthyroidism. CDR3s include the opening cysteine and the closing phenylalanine or tryptophan. D genes are given only for firm matches. Expanded clones are given a class, and other clones once, few, many or no size at all.

J gene	V gene	D gene	clone size	CDR3 protein	CDR3 DNA
TRBJ2-1	TRBV2	-	many	CASSVAAGMGNEQFF	TGTGCCAGCAGTGTGGCCGCGGGGATGGGTAATGAGCAGTTCTTC
TRBJ1-1	TRBV20-1	-	-	CSASLDSSNTEAFF	TGCAGTGCTAGTCTGGACAGCTCGAACACTGAAGCTTTCTTT
TRBJ1-1	TRBV20-1	-	many	CSASGRGNTEAFF	TGCAGTGCTAGTGGCAGGGGGAACACTGAAGCTTTCTTT
TRBJ1-1	TRBV6-2/TRBV6-3	TRBD1	-	CASTPGGWTEAFF	TGTGCCAGCACCCCAGGGGGCTGGACTGAAGCTTTCTTT
TRBJ2-2	TRBV5-1	TRBD1	once	CASSRSTGAVTGELFF	TGCGCCAGCAGCCGCTCGACAGGGGCGGTAACCGGGGAGCTGTTTTTT
TRBJ2-5	TRBV6-2/TRBV6-3	TRBD2	-	CASRRTSGIVETQYF	TGTGCCAGCAGAAGGACTAGCGGGATTGTGGAGACCCAGTACTTC
TRBJ2-7	TRBV3-1	-	few	CASSNREDEQYF	TGTGCCAGCAGCAACCGAGAGGACGAGCAGTACTTC
TRBJ2-4	TRBV10-3	-	few	CAISGDEAKNIQYF	TGTGCCATCAGTGGGGACGAAGCCAAAAACATTCAGTACTTC
TRBJ2-5	TRBV18	-	few	CASSPRTDQETQYF	TGTGCCAGCTCACCAAGAACAGATCAAGAGACCCAGTACTTC
TRBJ2-7	TRBV20-1	TRBD1	-	CSVSFPGQGREQYF	TGCAGTGTCTCGTTCCCGGGACAGGGGCGCGAGCAGTACTTC
TRBJ2-2	TRBV7-2	-	-	CASSLDGLGTGELFF	TGTGCCAGCAGCTTAGACGGTCTAGGAACCGGGGAGCTGTTTTTT
TRBJ2-5	TRBV11-1	TRBD2	many	CASSPREGQKTQYF	TGTGCCAGCAGCCCGCGGGAGGGCCAAAAGACCCAGTACTTC
TRBJ2-1	TRBV7-9	TRBD1	few	CASSAPRDRGNNEQFF	TGTGCCAGCAGCGCCCCCCGGGACAGGGGAAACAATGAGCAGTTCTTC
TRBJ2-2	TRBV4-1	TRBD2	-	CASSQDSGTSGSRTGELFF	TGCGCCAGCAGCCAAGACTCCGGGACTAGCGGGAGTCGTACCGGGGAGCTGTTTTTT
TRBJ1-5	TRBV5-1	-	-	CASSVDGNQPQHF	TGCGCCAGCAGCGTCGATGGAAATCAGCCCCAGCATTTT
TRBJ2-7	TRBV7-3	-	-	CASSLLGGANEQYF	TGTGCCAGCAGCTTGTTGGGGGGAGCTAACGAGCAGTACTTC
TRBJ2-1	TRBV2	-	many	CASSKPGQVDPHEQFF	TGTGCCAGCAGTAAACCTGGGCAGGTCGACCCACATGAGCAGTTCTTC
TRBJ1-1	TRBV20-1	-	few	CSARDQTGTSAFF	TGCAGTGCTAGAGATCAAACAGGGACGAGTGCTTTCTTT
TRBJ2-2	TRBV2	-	few	CASSIGPSGELFF	TGTGCCAGCAGTATCGGCCCCTCCGGGGAGCTGTTTTTT
TRBJ1-4	TRBV5-1	TRBD1	few	CASSSGQGAWEKLFF	TGCGCCAGCAGCTCCGGACAGGGGGCCTGGGAAAAACTGTTTTTT
TRBJ2-5	TRBV18	TRBD2	-	CASSLAGAEAQYF	TGTGCCAGCTCACTAGCGGGAGCCGAGGCCCAGTACTTC
TRBJ2-3	TRBV27	-	few	CASSWGGGRSEATDTQYF	TGTGCCAGCAGTTGGGGAGGGGGTAGGTCCGAAGCAACAGATACGCAGTATTTT
TRBJ2-5	TRBV5-1	-	-	CASSNPGGPRGTQYF	TGCGCCAGCAGTAATCCAGGGGGGCCAAGAGGGACCCAGTACTTC
TRBJ2-5	TRBV5-6	-	-	CASSSGTLGAQYF	TGTGCCAGCAGCTCCGGGACCCTTGGGGCCCAGTACTTC
TRBJ2-5	TRBV7-9	-	-	CASSPELIQYF	TGTGCCAGCAGCCCCGAGCTGATACAGTACTTC
TRBJ2-2	TRBV18	-	few	CASSPTMNTGELFF	TGTGCCAGCTCACCAACGATGAACACCGGGGAGCTGTTTTTT
TRBJ2-1	TRBV20-1	-	once	CSAREGQTSNNEQFF	TGCAGTGCTAGAGAGGGGCAAACCTCCAACAATGAGCAGTTCTTC
TRBJ1-3	TRBV6-1	-	-	CASSERLSGNTIYF	TGTGCCAGCAGTGAAAGGCTCTCTGGAAACACCATATATTTT
TRBJ2-3	TRBV12-5	TRBD2	few	CASGLGTSVDTQYF	TGTGCTAGTGGTTTGGGGACTAGCGTAGATACGCAGTATTTT
TRBJ2-1	TRBV7-9	TRBD2	-	CASSLLLTSGSRVSEQFF	TGTGCCAGCAGCTTACTATTGACTAGCGGGAGCCGCGTTAGTGAGCAGTTCTTC
TRBJ1-5	TRBV6-2/TRBV6-3	TRBD1	-	CASSHEAQGPTNNQPQHF	TGTGCCAGCAGTCATGAGGCACAGGGGCCAACAAACAATCAGCCCCAGCATTTT
TRBJ2-7	TRBV5-1	TRBD2	-	CASSSDRTSGQPSSYEQYF	TGCGCCAGCAGCTCGGACCGGACTAGCGGACAACCCTCCTCCTACGAGCAGTACTTC
TRBJ1-1	TRBV11-2	-	many	CASSKMRVEAFF	TGTGCCAGCAGCAAAATGCGGGTTGAAGCTTTCTTT
TRBJ2-1	TRBV7-6	-	few	CASSRSIGINEQFF	TGTGCCAGCAGCCGATCCATCGGGATCAATGAGCAGTTCTTC
TRBJ2-3	TRBV5-1	TRBD2	-	CASSSLTSGSAPLKNTQYF	TGCGCCAGCAGCTCCCTGACTAGCGGGAGTGCCCCCCTAAAGAATACGCAGTATTTT
TRBJ1-1	TRBV10-3	TRBD1	-	CAISDPGQVNTEAFF	TGTGCCATCAGTGACCCCGGACAGGTGAACACTGAAGCTTTCTTT
TRBJ1-2	TRBV12-3/TRBV12-4	-	-	CASSSPTYGYTF	TGTGCCAGCAGTTCCCCGACCTATGGCTACACCTTC
TRBJ2-5	TRBV7-3	TRBD1	-	CASSLRAGGRETQYF	TGTGCCAGCAGCCTTAGGGCAGGGGGCCGGGAGACCCAGTACTTC
TRBJ2-7	TRBV12-3/TRBV12-4	-	-	CASSQKDYLYEQYF	TGTGCCAGCAGCCAGAAGGATTATCTCTACGAGCAGTACTTC
TRBJ2-1	TRBV20-1	TRBD2	-	CSAREETSGRTNEQFF	TGCAGTGCTAGAGAGGAGACTAGCGGGAGGACAAATGAGCAGTTCTTC
TRBJ2-5	TRBV5-6	-	few	CASSDTETQYF	TGTGCCAGCAGCGACACTGAGACCCAGTACTTC
TRBJ2-1	TRBV7-3	TRBD2	once	CASSPQREGSYNEQFF	TGCGCCAGCAGCCCCCAGCGGGAGGGTTCCTACAATGAGCAGTTCTTC
TRBJ2-1	TRBV11-2	-	many	CASSLDRITAYNEQFF	TGTGCCAGCAGCTTAGACCGGATTACGGCCTACAATGAGCAGTTCTTC
TRBJ1-2	TRBV7-2	-	-	CASSPRGGNYGYTF	TGTGCCAGCAGCCCCCGGGGGGGGAACTATGGCTACACCTTC
TRBJ1-1	TRBV12-3/TRBV12-4	-	many	CASSLPASNTEAFF	TGTGCCAGCAGTTTACCAGCCTCGAACACTGAAGCTTTCTTT
TRBJ2-3	TRBV6-2/TRBV6-3	TRBD1	once	CASGGDRAELTQYF	TGTGCCTCTGGAGGGGACAGGGCAGAACTTACGCAGTATTTT
TRBJ2-5	TRBV5-1	-	-	CASQTSQETQYF	TGCGCCAGCCAAACCTCACAAGAGACCCAGTACTTC
TRBJ2-5	TRBV29-1	TRBD1	-	CSVEFSTGGPSGTQYF	TGCAGCGTTGAATTTTCGACAGGGGGCCCGTCGGGGACCCAGTACTTC
TRBJ2-2	TRBV7-2	-	-	CASSLAGFGELFF	TGTGCCAGCAGCTTAGCGGGGTTCGGGGAGCTGTTTTTT
TRBJ2-1	TRBV6-1	-	-	CASRGVAGGDNEQFF	TGTGCCAGCAGGGGGGTGGCAGGAGGGGACAATGAGCAGTTCTTC
TRBJ2-3	TRBV20-1	-	-	CSAIQEATSTDTQYF	TGCAGTGCTATCCAAGAGGCAACTAGCACAGATACGCAGTATTTT